This T cell receptor beta chain was retrieved from a study of radiotherapy plus CTLA-4 blockade in lung cancer (dated by TCRdb to the late 2010s). In the study overall: Objective responses occurred in around 20% of enrolled patients, and about 33% achieved disease control.

The study evaluated CTLA-4 blockade (ipilimumab) given together with focal radiation therapy in patients who had chemo-refractory metastatic non-small-cell lung cancer. Library prep was done by the immunoSEQ multiplex PCR assay. Here the immuneACCESS table is served through TCRdb, limited to in-frame sequences with V and J called. Missing clones are a known gap in these copies; in checked studies unresolved V genes cover under half, and the rest lacks a known reason. Here the sample has around 40,000 clones; 65% to 75% occur a single time. The top ten clonotypes cover around a tenth of the sample. Study-wide conclusions, independent of this receptor: TCR clones derived from tumors expanded in peripheral blood after treatment with radiotherapy and ipilimumab. The strongest predictors of response, as reported, were early dynamic changes in blood T cell clones along with a rise in serum interferon-beta after radiation.

With respect to this clone: What antigen it recognizes has not been identified. Base qualities are not recorded, but no much larger clone differs from it by a single base.

Material: peripheral blood, obtained from a patient treated with radiotherapy plus ipilimumab. The sequence came from a human donor with non-small cell lung cancer who had stable disease on radiotherapy plus ipilimumab.

Here is the DNA: TGCGCCAGCAGTGAGACGGTTGATACGCAGTATTTT. Its product reads: CASSETVDTQYF. The rearrangement joined TRBV10-2 to TRBJ2-3; no D segment can be confidently identified. The CDR3 numbers 12 residues from cysteine through phenylalanine. The only DNA kept is the CDR3, 36 bases in frame from the first base. V is reduced by 2 bases and J by 6 bases, leaving a spacing of 6 bases between them. CDR1 and CDR2, per the germline V gene, are WSHSY and SAAADI.